One and the same sample provided the 26 T cell receptor beta chains below, sequenced in a study of cytotoxic CD8 clonotypes in ibrutinib-treated CLL. The assay was immunoSEQ multiplex PCR, and TCRdb's table has in-frame clones only and misses some. The sample carries 120,000 to 150,000 clones, approximately 80% recorded once. Sequences were derived from PBMCs, sampled after 12 months of ibrutinib treatment. The receptors stem from a human donor with chronic lymphocytic leukemia.

The chain is built from TRBV5-5 and TRBJ1-4; D gene ambiguous. The CDR3 length is 13 residues. V shed 2 bases and J shed 7 bases, with 9 bases lying between them. Germline V gene data show CDR1 as SGHKS and CDR2 as YYEKEE (reference sequence). CDR3 amino acids: CASSLPSAEKLFF. In nucleotides, the CDR3 is TGTGCCAGCAGCTTACCTAGCGCTGAAAAACTGTTTTTT.

The chain employs TRBV28 and TRBJ2-7, with TRBD1 matching over 10 bases. Germline V gives CDR1 MDHEN, CDR2 SYDVKM. Losses at the gene ends were 7 bases for V and 1 base for J; bases not matched to a gene: 7. This CDR3 region has 15 residues. CDR3 sequence (DNA): TGTGCCAGCACTAACGGACAGGGGGTGTCCTACGAGCAGTACTTC. This encodes CASTNGQGVSYEQYF.

The chain uses TRBV15 and TRBJ1-4; D is unclear. V lost 0 bases and J 4 bases, leaving 24 bases between the germline ends. CDR1 is LNHNV, CDR2 YYDKDF, per germline (reference sequence). The CDR3 length is 20 residues. The CDR3 here is CATSRDLDRDLLGINEKLFF. The CDR3 DNA sequence: TGTGCCACCAGCAGAGATCTAGATAGAGATCTGCTAGGGATTAATGAAAAACTGTTTTTT.

This clone was observed a few times. This rearrangement joins TRBV4-3 to TRBJ2-1; D is ambiguous. Germline-derived CDR1 and CDR2 are LGHNA and YSLEER. The CDR3 covers 12 residues. Trimming cost V 2 bases and J 7 bases, with 6 bases left between them. The CDR3 DNA reads as TGCGCCAGCAGCCAATTTGGAAATGAGCAGTTCTTC. Its translation: CASSQFGNEQFF.

The CDR3: CASSGPGQGLETQYF. The CDR3 bases are TGTGCCAGCAGCGGACCGGGACAGGGATTAGAGACCCAGTACTTC. V is TRBV9 and J is TRBJ2-5; 9 bases match TRBD1. Germline V gene lookup returns CDR1 SGDLS and CDR2 YYNGEE. V dropped 3 bases and J dropped 4; count of bases not matched to a gene: 7. CDR3 size: 15 residues.

The rearrangement joins TRBV19 to TRBJ2-7; D is tentatively TRBD1 or TRBD2 (5 bases each). CDR1 is LNHDA and CDR2 is SQIVND in the germline V gene (reference sequence). The length of the CDR3 is 17 residues. V shed 5 bases and J shed 3 bases, with 23 bases lying between them. CDR3 sequence (DNA): TGTGCCAGTAGTCCAACCGGGACCGACGCGACATTCTACGAGCAGTACTTC. Protein: CASSPTGTDATFYEQYF.

V usage is TRBV6-4 and J usage is TRBJ2-2, with 8 positions matching TRBD1. Germline V CDR1 and CDR2: MRHNA, SNTAGT. J lost 5 bases, V lost 11 bases, and 10 bases had no gene match. The CDR3 is 14 amino acids. CDR3 amino acids: CASEQTGATGELFF. The CDR3 coding sequence is TGTGCCTCCGAACAGACAGGGGCGACCGGGGAGCTGTTTTTT.

In DNA form, the CDR3 reads TGTGCCTGGAGCTCGGGACTAGCGGGAGTTGATGAGCAGTTCTTC. Amino acids: CAWSSGLAGVDEQFF. The V and J genes are TRBV30 and TRBJ2-1, with 14 bases that match TRBD2. V trimming: 3 bases; J trimming: 8 bases; junction bases outside the gene matches: 6. This CDR3 contains 15 residues. Germline V CDR1 and CDR2: GTSNPN, SVGIG (reference sequence).

In its sample, this clone was seen a few times. The gene calls are TRBV27 and TRBJ1-6; tentatively, D is TRBD1 (5 bases). Looked up from germline, CDR1 is MNHEY and CDR2 is SMNVEV (reference sequence). The CDR3 is 16 amino acids. Trimming removed 2 bases from V and 2 bases from J, with 10 bases in between. The CDR3 protein is CASSLGGRPYNSPLHF. The CDR3 nucleotides are TGTGCCAGCAGTTTAGGGGGGAGGCCCTATAATTCACCCCTCCACTTT.

This chain connects TRBV10-3 to TRBJ2-2; maybe TRBD2 (6 bases). Germline-derived CDR1 and CDR2 are ENHRY and SYGVKD. The CDR3 totals 17 residues. V was shortened by 6 bases and J by 1 base, with 18 bases between the two germline ends. The CDR3 bases are TGTGCCATCAGGGCCAGGTGGGGGGAGATGAACACCGGGGAGCTGTTTTTT. Encoded protein: CAIRARWGEMNTGELFF.

J is TRBJ2-5 and V is TRBV7-9; D is perhaps TRBD2 (6 bases). This CDR3 region has 15 residues. The V gene's germline CDR1 is SEHNR and CDR2 FQNEAQ (reference sequence). V gave up 5 bases and J gave up 1 base, with 14 bases separating them. The CDR3 DNA is TGTGCCAGCAGCCTCGGGACTTGGGCCCAAGAGACCCAGTACTTC. Amino acid sequence: CASSLGTWAQETQYF.

The gene calls are TRBV2 and TRBJ2-1; either TRBD1 or TRBD2 may fit D (5 bases each). The V gene's germline CDR1 is SNHLY and CDR2 FYNNEI. The CDR3 runs 17 residues. V gave up 8 bases and J gave up 1 base, with 21 bases separating them. CDR3 DNA: TGTGCCAGCGGAGTGGGGCTCTCCGAGGGTTCCTACAATGAGCAGTTCTTC. Translating it yields CASGVGLSEGSYNEQFF.

This sequence joins TRBV7-8 and TRBJ2-1, with D possibly TRBD1 on 6 matching bases. Trimming removed 2 bases at V and 8 bases at J, with 22 bases between. CDR3 size: 17 residues. CDR1 is SGHVS, CDR2 FQNEAQ, per germline. DNA for the CDR3: TGTGCCAGCAGCTTACGTCGCGTATCGTTTAAGGGGGATGAGCAGTTCTTC. Translated: CASSLRRVSFKGDEQFF. Combining the CDR3 with reference TRBV7-8 and TRBJ2-1 gives the whole variable domain GAGVSQSPRYKVAKRGQDVALRCDPISGHVSLFWYQQALGQGPEFLTYFQNEAQLDKSGLPSDRFFAERPEGSVSTLKIQRTQQEDSAVYLCASSLRRVSFKGDEQFFGPGTRLTVL.

The CDR3 sequence is CASSWVYEQFF. The CDR3 nucleotides read TGTGCCAGCAGCTGGGTCTATGAGCAGTTCTTC. V gene TRBV5-8 combines with J gene TRBJ2-1; D remains unclear. V was pared by 3 bases and J by 8 bases, with 6 bases between. The CDR3 runs to 11 residues. Germline CDR1 SGHTS, CDR2 YDEGEE.

This clone was observed a handful of times. This chain links TRBV29-1 with TRBJ1-3; 7 bases are shared with TRBD1. CDR1 is SQVTM, CDR2 ANQGSEA, per germline. With 4 bases clipped from V and 4 bases from J, the junction kept 7 bases outside the gene matches. The CDR3 loop spans 14 amino acids. CDR3 sequence (DNA): TGCAGCGTTGCCGGACAGGCTGCCGGAAACACCATATATTTT. This sequence encodes CSVAGQAAGNTIYF.

The chain couples TRBV11-3 to TRBJ2-2, with D unclear. CDR3 length equals 12 residues. Trimming stripped 4 bases from V and 4 bases from J, with 4 bases between. Germline CDR1 SGHNT, CDR2 YENEEA. The CDR3 sequence: CASSSTTGELFF. The CDR3 nucleotides are TGTGCCAGCAGCTCAACCACCGGGGAGCTGTTTTTT.

This clone was seen once. V and J are TRBV6-5 and TRBJ2-7; D uncertain. Germline CDR1 MNHEY, CDR2 SVGAGI. This CDR3 has 13 residues. The ends were cut back, 2 bases at V and 3 bases at J, with 8 bases in the middle. The CDR3 sequence: CASSYRQNYEQYF. CDR3 in DNA: TGTGCCAGCAGTTACAGGCAGAACTACGAGCAGTACTTC.

V and J are TRBV4-1 and TRBJ2-3; TRBD2 matches 8 bases. The CDR3 runs 14 residues. CDR1 MGHRA and CDR2 YSYEKL come from the germline V gene. Germline trimming cut 6 bases from V and 2 bases from J; bases unmatched to any gene: 4. The CDR3 sequence is CASRVAGTTDTQYF. The CDR3 DNA reads TGCGCCAGCAGGGTAGCGGGGACCACAGATACGCAGTATTTT.

V usage is TRBV18 and J usage is TRBJ2-7; a possible D gene is TRBD1 (6 bases). The CDR3 runs 15 residues. The germline gives CDR1 KGHSH, CDR2 LQKENI. V lost 3 bases to trimming and J lost 6 bases, with 18 bases between them. The CDR3 region has the DNA TGTGCCAGCTCACCGGGATACACAGGGCCCGGCGAGCAGTACTTC. The encoded protein is CASSPGYTGPGEQYF.

This chain uses TRBV6-6 with TRBJ2-1, with D possibly TRBD1 on 5 matching bases. CDR3 length: 14 residues. CDR1 MNHNY and CDR2 SVGAGI come from the germline V gene (reference sequence). V shed 6 bases and J shed 5 bases, with 14 bases lying between them. CDR3 bases: TGTGCCAGCAGCCGGATAGGGGTGAACAATGAGCAGTTCTTC. It translates to CASSRIGVNNEQFF.

The V and J genes are TRBV19 and TRBJ2-6; D ambiguous. Germline-derived CDR1 and CDR2 are LNHDA and SQIVND (reference sequence). Trimming took off 10 bases at V and 0 bases at J, with 7 bases between the two ends. The CDR3 extends over 13 amino acids. The DNA for the CDR3 is TGTGCCACACGGATCTCTGGGGCCAACGTCCTGACTTTC. It encodes CATRISGANVLTF.

The genes are TRBV25-1 and TRBJ1-1, with D possibly TRBD1 on 6 matching bases. Germline-derived CDR1 and CDR2 are MGHDK and SYGVNS. V gave up 1 base and J gave up 1 base, with 16 bases separating them. The CDR3 totals 17 residues. DNA of the CDR3: TGTGCCAGCAGTGAATTACGGGGGGCCACCACGAACACTGAAGCTTTCTTT. Amino acid sequence: CASSELRGATTNTEAFF.

This clone was counted a few times. The rearrangement uses TRBV28 and TRBJ1-1; possibly TRBD1 for D (5 bases). The germline CDR1 and CDR2 sequences are MDHEN and SYDVKM. Trimming pared 10 bases from V and 4 bases from J, leaving 16 bases between. This CDR3 has 13 residues. DNA for the CDR3: TGTGCCATTCGCCCGGGGGTGGGCACTGAAGCTTTCTTT. Translating it yields CAIRPGVGTEAFF.

This chain connects TRBV4-2 to TRBJ2-2; tentative D call: TRBD1 (5 bases). The CDR3 has 15 residues. Between the trimmed V and J ends, which lost 6 bases and 2 bases, there was a span of 13 bases. Germline V gives CDR1 LGHNA, CDR2 YNFKEQ. CDR3 in DNA: TGTGCCAGCAGACCTTCCCAGGGTAACACCGGGGAGCTGTTTTTT. It codes for CASRPSQGNTGELFF.

This clone showed up just a few times. This chain uses TRBV5-8 with TRBJ2-7; 10 bases map to TRBD1. There are 15 residues in the CDR3. From germline, CDR1 is SGHTS and CDR2 YDEGEE. With 2 bases clipped from V and 5 bases from J, the junction kept 7 bases outside the gene matches. CDR3 sequence reads: CASSFDGTGVNEQYF. DNA for the CDR3: TGTGCCAGCAGCTTTGACGGGACAGGGGTCAACGAGCAGTACTTC.

The J gene is TRBJ2-1, the V gene TRBV4-1, with 10 bases that match TRBD2. The V gene's germline CDR1 is MGHRA and CDR2 YSYEKL. The CDR3 is 16 residues long. After removal of 4 bases from V and 3 bases from J, the junction contained 6 bases not matched to a gene. The CDR3 loop is CASSREQRGGYNEQFF. DNA for the CDR3: TGCGCCAGCAGCCGAGAGCAGCGGGGGGGCTACAATGAGCAGTTCTTC.